This is a list of T cell receptor beta chains from one sample in a study of blood T cell repertoires in COVID-19. TCRdb keeps only in-frame clones here, not all; method: immunoSEQ multiplex PCR. The sample records around 500,000 clones, over 75% being singletons. Input material: peripheral blood. The receptors were gathered from a human donor in a cohort sampled during active COVID-19. CDR3s include the opening cysteine and the closing phenylalanine or tryptophan. A D gene is named only where the DNA matches it firmly. Clone size appears in some rows only: once, few, many, or a class for an expanded clone.

TRBD1 few TRBJ1-1 TRBV28 CASSFIRGYKAKAEAFF TGTGCCAGCAGTTTTATCAGGGGGTATAAGGCGAAGGCTGAAGCTTTCTTT
TRBD2 . TRBJ2-5 TRBV27 CASRVAGGPRIETQYF TGTGCCAGCAGGGTAGCGGGAGGGCCTCGGATAGAGACCCAGTACTTC
. . TRBJ1-5 TRBV28 CASSFYAAQHF TGTGCCAGCAGTTTCTACGCGGCCCAGCATTTT
TRBD2 . TRBJ2-7 TRBV9 CASSVAPGTSGPYEQYF TGTGCCAGCAGCGTAGCTCCCGGGACTAGCGGGCCCTACGAGCAGTACTTC
. once TRBJ2-1 TRBV7-3 CASSLRPRIPYNEQFF TGTGCCAGCAGCTTAAGGCCTAGAATCCCCTACAATGAGCAGTTCTTC
. . TRBJ2-1 TRBV9 CASSLGGTSYNEQFF TGTGCCAGCAGTTTAGGCGGAACCTCCTACAATGAGCAGTTCTTC
TRBD2 few TRBJ2-1 TRBV24-1 CATSLAGSYNEQFF TGTGCCACCAGTTTAGCGGGATCCTACAATGAGCAGTTCTTC
. . TRBJ2-5 TRBV5-5 CASYREEETQYF TGTGCCAGCTACAGGGAAGAAGAGACCCAGTACTTC
. few TRBJ2-3 TRBV6-5 CASRQILTSTDTQYF TGTGCCAGCAGACAAATACTAACTAGCACAGATACGCAGTATTTT
TRBD1 . TRBJ1-2 TRBV30 CAWKLTGRTSTYGYTF TGTGCCTGGAAATTGACAGGGCGCACTTCGACCTATGGCTACACCTTC
TRBD2 . TRBJ2-7 TRBV10-1 CASTTTSGSSHEQYF TGCGCCAGCACCACGACTAGCGGGAGCTCCCACGAGCAGTACTTC
. . TRBJ2-2 TRBV24-1 CATSSRVFGELFF TGTGCCACCAGTAGCCGCGTGTTCGGGGAGCTGTTTTTT
. once TRBJ1-2 TRBV5-1 CASSLSGGLTSNGYTF TGCGCCAGCAGCTTGTCGGGGGGGCTCACCTCAAATGGCTACACCTTC
TRBD2 . TRBJ2-1 TRBV6-4 CASSDVASGSSYNEQFF TGTGCCAGCAGTGACGTGGCTAGCGGGAGCTCCTACAATGAGCAGTTCTTC
TRBD1 . TRBJ1-2 TRBV13 CASSQGRDRPYGYTF TGTGCCAGCAGCCAGGGCCGGGACAGACCCTATGGCTACACCTTC
. . TRBJ2-7 TRBV28 CAAQGSNYEQYF TGTGCCGCCCAGGGTTCCAACTACGAGCAGTACTTC
. . TRBJ1-1 TRBV4-1 CASSGEVEAFF TGCGCCAGCAGCGGAGAAGTTGAAGCTTTCTTT
TRBD2 . TRBJ2-2 TRBV18 CASSRLAANTGELFF TGTGCCAGCTCCCGACTAGCGGCGAACACCGGGGAGCTGTTTTTT
TRBD1 few TRBJ1-3 TRBV18 CASSRGQGESSGNTIYF TGTGCCAGCTCCCGGGGACAGGGAGAATCTTCCGGAAACACCATATATTTT
TRBD1 . TRBJ2-7 TRBV27 CARWSGTGATYEQYF TGTGCCAGATGGTCGGGGACAGGGGCGACCTACGAGCAGTACTTC
. . TRBJ2-7 TRBV18 CASSPPGAGDYEQYF TGTGCCAGCTCACCACCGGGGGCAGGGGATTACGAGCAGTACTTC
TRBD2 . TRBJ2-3 TRBV7-8 CASSLAGTSGTDTQYF TGTGCCAGCAGCTTAGCCGGGACTAGCGGCACAGATACGCAGTATTTT
. . TRBJ1-1 TRBV25-1 CASSAQQNTEAFF TGTGCCAGCAGTGCACAGCAGAACACTGAAGCTTTCTTT
. once TRBJ1-4 TRBV7-9 CASSRLLSRATNEKLFF TGTGCCAGCAGCCGCCTACTTTCCAGGGCAACTAATGAAAAACTGTTTTTT
TRBD1 . TRBJ1-1 TRBV10-3 CAITHGWDRSLNTEAFF TGTGCCATCACCCACGGTTGGGACAGGTCTTTGAACACTGAAGCTTTCTTT
TRBD1 . TRBJ1-1 TRBV19 CASSPRQGWTEAFF TGTGCCAGTAGCCCCCGACAGGGTTGGACTGAAGCTTTCTTT
TRBD2 few TRBJ2-5 TRBV3-1/TRBV3-2 CASSPRDYPQETQYF TGTGCCAGCAGCCCCCGGGACTACCCCCAAGAGACCCAGTACTTC
TRBD2 . TRBJ2-1 TRBV27 CASSSPSGSYNEQFF TGTGCCAGCAGTTCTCCCAGCGGGAGTTACAATGAGCAGTTCTTC
. . TRBJ2-7 TRBV7-2 CASSYPRIGVEQYF TGTGCCAGCAGTTATCCCCGAATAGGGGTCGAGCAGTACTTC
TRBD2 once TRBJ2-3 TRBV29-1 CSVTREGTDTQYF TGCAGCGTTACCCGGGAGGGAACAGATACGCAGTATTTT
. . TRBJ2-3 TRBV7-2 CASSLADNTDTQYF TGTGCCAGCAGCTTAGCGGACAACACAGATACGCAGTATTTT
. . TRBJ1-5 TRBV27 CASSLAGFNQPQHF TGTGCCAGCAGTTTAGCGGGATTCAATCAGCCCCAGCATTTT
TRBD1 . TRBJ2-1 TRBV7-2 CASSLDRGPYNEQFF TGTGCCAGCAGCTTAGACAGGGGGCCTTACAATGAGCAGTTCTTC
TRBD1 few TRBJ1-1 TRBV5-1 CASSLGQGVNTEAFF TGCGCCAGCAGCTTGGGACAGGGGGTGAACACTGAAGCTTTCTTT
TRBD1 . TRBJ2-5 TRBV18 CASSPTGDKTQYF TGTGCCAGCTCACCAACAGGGGACAAGACCCAGTACTTC
TRBD1 . TRBJ1-2 TRBV29-1 CSVRTGIYGYTF TGCAGCGTCAGGACAGGGATCTATGGCTACACCTTC
. . TRBJ2-1 TRBV30 CAWNYATYNEQFF TGTGCCTGGAACTACGCAACCTACAATGAGCAGTTCTTC
. . TRBJ1-1 TRBV18 CASSLWTVPMNTEAFF TGTGCCAGCTCACTATGGACAGTACCAATGAACACTGAAGCTTTCTTT
. . TRBJ1-6 TRBV5-1 CASSPEARTVNSPLHF TGCGCCAGCAGCCCGGAAGCCAGGACAGTTAATTCACCCCTCCACTTT
TRBD1 once TRBJ2-5 TRBV9 CASSGQGTETQYF TGTGCCAGCAGCGGACAGGGCACGGAGACCCAGTACTTC
. . TRBJ1-5 TRBV3-1/TRBV3-2 CASSQDAGGNQPQHF TGTGCCAGCAGCCAAGATGCGGGCGGAAATCAGCCCCAGCATTTT
TRBD2 once TRBJ2-3 TRBV9 CASSVTISGESGTDTQYF TGTGCCAGCAGCGTGACGATTAGCGGGGAGTCAGGCACAGATACGCAGTATTTT
. . TRBJ2-7 TRBV5-4 CASSLGPADEQYF TGTGCCAGCAGCTTGGGGCCTGCCGACGAGCAGTACTTC
. . TRBJ1-2 TRBV25-1 CASSESGFYGYTF TGTGCCAGCAGTGAATCAGGGTTCTATGGCTACACCTTC
. . TRBJ2-3 TRBV12-3/TRBV12-4 CASSLLLTDTQYF TGTGCCAGCAGTCTCCTCCTCACAGATACGCAGTATTTT